The TCR beta chain described here comes from a study of regulatory T cells in long-lasting Graves disease. Through Arm-PCR of CDR3 regions and iRepertoire HTBI primers, TCR beta libraries were built. TCRdb re-called the multiplex PCR reads through MiXCR, storing one row per CDR3 protein. The sample lists roughly 450,000 distinct CDR3 sequences, around a fifth occurring once. A note on this clonotype: The antigen is undetermined.

Whole-study findings and limits: There were preferences for TRBV28, TRBJ1-2 and TRBJ2-5 in persistent disease.

The CDR3 contains 13 residues. Germline V gene sequence: CDR1 PRHDT, CDR2 FYEKMQ (reference sequence). Trimming stripped 0 bases from V and 9 bases from J, with 9 bases between. Time point denoted: persistent/refractory GD, antithyroid drugs over 5 years with positive TRAb. PBMCs were the source of the RNA used for TCR sequencing. V usage is TRBV13 and J usage is TRBJ1-5; weak D call: TRBD1 (5 bases). The clonotype was recovered from a female donor with Graves disease. This specimen was peripheral blood mononuclear cells (PBMCs), taken when the disease was refractory, from a patient treated with antithyroid drugs. For the CDR3, the DNA is TGTGCCAGCAGCTTAGGGGGGACTCGGCCCCAGCATTTT. The encoded protein is CASSLGGTRPQHF.